A selection of T cell receptor beta chains follows, all from one sample in a study of T cell responses to AZD1222 COVID-19 vaccine. Profiling relied on immunoSEQ multiplex PCR, and the TCRdb table lists in-frame clones only, not all of them. This table holds some 160,000 clones, roughly 89% found once. The starting material was peripheral blood, obtained on day 0 of AZD1222 vaccination. These receptors came from an adult in good health. Each CDR3 is given with its conserved first and last residue. The D gene is left open where the match is weak.

d_gene	j_gene	v_gene	CDR3aa
.	TRBJ2-7	TRBV5-5	CASDPGTSYYEQYF
.	TRBJ1-1	TRBV23-1	CASSQSFPGAEAFF
TRBD1	TRBJ1-5	TRBV7-8	CASSLGGTGDQPQHF
.	TRBJ1-6	TRBV5-4	CASSPRVDSPLHF
.	TRBJ2-7	TRBV30	CAWRTGSKQYF
.	TRBJ2-7	TRBV6-5	CATQVTRTGEQYF
.	TRBJ1-1	TRBV7-9	CASSFTQGLGTEAFF
TRBD1	TRBJ1-2	TRBV18	CASSLDRARYGYTF
TRBD1	TRBJ1-1	TRBV12-3/TRBV12-4	CASSPGGHTEAFF
.	TRBJ1-6	TRBV7-9	CASSFRGSPLHF
TRBD1	TRBJ2-1	TRBV7-8	CASSSRIDRDQRHEQFF
TRBD1	TRBJ1-1	TRBV29-1	CSVRGQGKREAFF
TRBD1	TRBJ1-2	TRBV5-1	CASSRQGLNYGYTF
.	TRBJ1-6	TRBV6-5	CASRGGLGRNSPLHF
.	TRBJ2-5	TRBV3-1/TRBV3-2	CASSQGETQYF
TRBD1	TRBJ1-2	TRBV5-1	CASSLGTGGAGYGYTF
TRBD2	TRBJ2-1	TRBV7-9	CASSTGLAGNNEQFF
.	TRBJ1-1	TRBV27	CASSFGGGDTEAFF
TRBD2	TRBJ2-3	TRBV23-1	CASSRRASGRIGTDTQYF
TRBD1	TRBJ2-1	TRBV19	CATMSATGAQQFF
.	TRBJ2-1	TRBV5-5	CASSLAGRVVDEQFF
TRBD1	TRBJ1-1	TRBV3-1/TRBV3-2	CASSHTGGLTEAFF
.	TRBJ2-7	TRBV9	CASSKDRTAYEQYF
TRBD1	TRBJ2-7	TRBV6-6	CASSPHKLRDRAHRSTYEQYF
TRBD1	TRBJ2-3	TRBV30	CACIDRVGTDTQYF
TRBD1	TRBJ2-2	TRBV19	CASSMGQVIGELFF